This T cell receptor (beta chain) was profiled in a study of blood T cell repertoires in COVID-19. The table lists this clone with a count of one. The CDR3 runs 13 residues. Germline V gene data show CDR1 as SNHLY and CDR2 as FYNNEI. Trimming took off 3 bases at V and 2 bases at J, with 7 bases between the two ends. Participants had their cohort set by participant-reported clinical history. Here immunoSEQ multiplex PCR was the method, and the copy in TCRdb shows in-frame clones only, minus some. The table records a few hundred thousand clones, approximately 90% of them present only once. The chain is built from TRBV2 and TRBJ1-1; D may be TRBD1 (5 bases). Sample: PBMCs or T cells enriched from blood (not recorded which). This clonotype was obtained from a human donor in a cohort exposed to, infected with or recovered from COVID-19 (not recorded which). The donor label of this sample is uncertain. The CDR3 sequence is CASSEDINTEAFF. The CDR3 nucleotides read TGTGCCAGCAGTGAGGACATTAACACTGAAGCTTTCTTT.